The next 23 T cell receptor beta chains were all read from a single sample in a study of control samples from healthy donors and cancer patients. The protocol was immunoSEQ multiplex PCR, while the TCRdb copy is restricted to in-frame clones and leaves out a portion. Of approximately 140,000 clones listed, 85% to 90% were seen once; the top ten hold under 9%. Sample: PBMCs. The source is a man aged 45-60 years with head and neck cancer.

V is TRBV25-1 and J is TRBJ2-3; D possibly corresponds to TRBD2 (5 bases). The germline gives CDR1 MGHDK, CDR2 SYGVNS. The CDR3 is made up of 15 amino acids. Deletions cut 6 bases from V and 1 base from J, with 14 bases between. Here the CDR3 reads CASRDAAEGTDTQYF. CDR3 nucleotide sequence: TGTGCCAGCAGGGACGCCGCGGAGGGCACAGATACGCAGTATTTT.

The CDR3 protein is CARKRAGYGEQFF. CDR3 nucleotides: TGTGCCAGAAAAAGGGCCGGATATGGGGAGCAGTTCTTC. The chain combines TRBV30 with TRBJ2-1, with unresolved D. The CDR3 is made up of 13 amino acids. V was pared by 8 bases and J by 10 bases, with 21 bases between. CDR1 and CDR2 (germline): GTSNPN, SVGIG (reference sequence).

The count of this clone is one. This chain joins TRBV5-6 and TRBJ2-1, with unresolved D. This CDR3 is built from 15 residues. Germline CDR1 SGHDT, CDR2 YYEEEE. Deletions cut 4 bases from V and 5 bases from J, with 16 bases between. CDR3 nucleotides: TGTGCCAGCAGCCGACCACCGCCAGGAAACAATGAGCAGTTCTTC. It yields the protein CASSRPPPGNNEQFF.

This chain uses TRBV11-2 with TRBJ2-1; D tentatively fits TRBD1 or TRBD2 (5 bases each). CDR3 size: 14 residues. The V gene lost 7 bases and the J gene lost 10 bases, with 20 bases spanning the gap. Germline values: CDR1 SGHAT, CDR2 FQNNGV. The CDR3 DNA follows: TGTGCCAGCACCCTAAGTGGGGGATTCGGCGAGCAGTTCTTC. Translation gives CASTLSGGFGEQFF. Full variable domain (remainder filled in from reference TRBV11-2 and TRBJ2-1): EAGVAQSPRYKIIEKRQSVAFWCNPISGHATLYWYQQILGQGPKLLIQFQNNGVVDDSQLPKDRFSAERLKGVDSTLKIQPAKLEDSAVYLCASTLSGGFGEQFFGPGTRLTVL.

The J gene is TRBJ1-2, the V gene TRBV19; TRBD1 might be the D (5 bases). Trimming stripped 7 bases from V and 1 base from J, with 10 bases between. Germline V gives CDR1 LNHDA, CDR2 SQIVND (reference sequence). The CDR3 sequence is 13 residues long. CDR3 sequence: CASTLGGNYGYTF. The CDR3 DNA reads TGTGCCAGTACCCTGGGGGGTAACTATGGCTACACCTTC.

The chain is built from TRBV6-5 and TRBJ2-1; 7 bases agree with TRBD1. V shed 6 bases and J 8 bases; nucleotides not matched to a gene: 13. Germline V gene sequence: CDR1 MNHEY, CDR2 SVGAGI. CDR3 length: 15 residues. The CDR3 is CASRRGQVDRDEQFF. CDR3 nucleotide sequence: TGTGCCAGCAGAAGAGGACAGGTGGATAGGGATGAGCAGTTCTTC.

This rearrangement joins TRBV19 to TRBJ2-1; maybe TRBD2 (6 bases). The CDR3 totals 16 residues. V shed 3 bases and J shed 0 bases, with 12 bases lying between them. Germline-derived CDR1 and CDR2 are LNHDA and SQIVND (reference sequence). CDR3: CASSITSSVSYNEQFF. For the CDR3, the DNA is TGTGCCAGTAGTATTACGTCTAGCGTCTCCTACAATGAGCAGTTCTTC.

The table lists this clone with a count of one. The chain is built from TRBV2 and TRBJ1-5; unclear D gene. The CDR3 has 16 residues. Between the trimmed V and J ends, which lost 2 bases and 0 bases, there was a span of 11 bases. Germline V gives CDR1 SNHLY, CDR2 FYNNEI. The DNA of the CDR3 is TGTGCCAGCAGTGAAACGTCACCTTATAGCAATCAGCCCCAGCATTTT. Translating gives CASSETSPYSNQPQHF.

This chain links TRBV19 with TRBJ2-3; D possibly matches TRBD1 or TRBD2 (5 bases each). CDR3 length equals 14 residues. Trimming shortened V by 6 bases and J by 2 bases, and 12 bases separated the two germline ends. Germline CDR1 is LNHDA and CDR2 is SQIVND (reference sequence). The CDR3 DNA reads TGTGCCAGTAGGATGAGGGGAGACACAGATACGCAGTATTTT. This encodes CASRMRGDTDTQYF.

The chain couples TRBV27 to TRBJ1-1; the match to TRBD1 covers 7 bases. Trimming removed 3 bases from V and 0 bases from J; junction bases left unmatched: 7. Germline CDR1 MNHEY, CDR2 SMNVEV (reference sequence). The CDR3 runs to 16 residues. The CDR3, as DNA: TGTGCCAGCAGTTTGGGTAGGGGGCGGATGAACACTGAAGCTTTCTTT. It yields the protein CASSLGRGRMNTEAFF.

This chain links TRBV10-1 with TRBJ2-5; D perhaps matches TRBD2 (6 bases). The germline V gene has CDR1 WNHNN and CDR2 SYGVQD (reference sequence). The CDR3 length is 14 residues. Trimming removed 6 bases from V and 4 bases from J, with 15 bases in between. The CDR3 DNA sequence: TGCGCCAGCAGCAAAGGAGGGGTACGAGAGACCCAGTACTTC. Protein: CASSKGGVRETQYF.

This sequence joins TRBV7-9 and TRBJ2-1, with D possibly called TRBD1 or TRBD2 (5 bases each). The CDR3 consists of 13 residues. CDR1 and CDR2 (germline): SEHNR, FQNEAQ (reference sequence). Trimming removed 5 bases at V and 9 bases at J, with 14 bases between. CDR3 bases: TGTGCCAGCAGCAGGGACCAGGTCGGTGAGCAGTTCTTC. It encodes CASSRDQVGEQFF.

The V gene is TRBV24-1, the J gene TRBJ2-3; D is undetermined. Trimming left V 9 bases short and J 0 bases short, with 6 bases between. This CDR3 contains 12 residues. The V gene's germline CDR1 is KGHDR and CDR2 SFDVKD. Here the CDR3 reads CATGSSTDTQYF. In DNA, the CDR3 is TGTGCCACCGGGTCGAGCACAGATACGCAGTATTTT.

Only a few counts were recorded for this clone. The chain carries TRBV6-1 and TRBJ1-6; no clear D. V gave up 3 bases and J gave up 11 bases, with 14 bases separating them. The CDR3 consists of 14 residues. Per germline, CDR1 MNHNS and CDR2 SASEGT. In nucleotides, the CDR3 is TGTGCCAGCAGTGAGAGGACGGCCCAAACACCCCTCCACTTT. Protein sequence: CASSERTAQTPLHF.

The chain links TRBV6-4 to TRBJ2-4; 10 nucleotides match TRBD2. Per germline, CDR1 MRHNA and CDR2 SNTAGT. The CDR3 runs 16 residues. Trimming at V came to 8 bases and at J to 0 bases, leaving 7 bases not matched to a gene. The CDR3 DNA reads TGTGCCAGCGTCTCTAGCGGGAGCGGAGCCAAAAACATTCAGTACTTC. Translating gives CASVSSGSGAKNIQYF.

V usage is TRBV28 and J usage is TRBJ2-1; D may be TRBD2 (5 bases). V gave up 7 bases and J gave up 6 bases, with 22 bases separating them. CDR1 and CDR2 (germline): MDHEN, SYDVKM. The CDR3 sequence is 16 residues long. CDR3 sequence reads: CASKGEGAGLANEQFF. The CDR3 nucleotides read TGTGCCAGCAAAGGCGAAGGTGCAGGCCTAGCCAATGAGCAGTTCTTC.

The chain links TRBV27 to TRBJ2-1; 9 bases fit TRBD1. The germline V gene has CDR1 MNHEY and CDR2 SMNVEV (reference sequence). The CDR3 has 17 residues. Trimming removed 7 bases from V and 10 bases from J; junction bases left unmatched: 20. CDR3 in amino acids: CASTLAPGQGGIGEQFF. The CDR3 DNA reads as TGTGCCAGCACCTTGGCCCCGGGACAGGGAGGAATCGGGGAGCAGTTCTTC.

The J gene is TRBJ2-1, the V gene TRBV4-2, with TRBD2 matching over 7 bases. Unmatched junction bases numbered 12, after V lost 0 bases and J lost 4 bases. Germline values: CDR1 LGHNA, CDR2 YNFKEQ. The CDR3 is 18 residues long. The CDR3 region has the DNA TGTGCCAGCAGCCAAGAAATGGTGGGGACTACCTATTACAATGAGCAGTTCTTC. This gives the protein CASSQEMVGTTYYNEQFF.

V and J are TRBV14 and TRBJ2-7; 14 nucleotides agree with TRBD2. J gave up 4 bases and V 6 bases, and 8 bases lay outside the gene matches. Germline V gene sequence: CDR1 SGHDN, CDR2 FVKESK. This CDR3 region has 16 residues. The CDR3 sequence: CASRPGTSGRVYEQYF. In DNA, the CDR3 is TGTGCCAGCAGACCCGGGACTAGCGGGAGAGTTTACGAGCAGTACTTC.

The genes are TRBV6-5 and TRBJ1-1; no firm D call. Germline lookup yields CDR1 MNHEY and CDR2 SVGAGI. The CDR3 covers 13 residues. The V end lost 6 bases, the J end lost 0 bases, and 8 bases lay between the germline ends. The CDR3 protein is CASRLQMNTEAFF. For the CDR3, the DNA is TGTGCCAGCAGATTACAGATGAACACTGAAGCTTTCTTT.

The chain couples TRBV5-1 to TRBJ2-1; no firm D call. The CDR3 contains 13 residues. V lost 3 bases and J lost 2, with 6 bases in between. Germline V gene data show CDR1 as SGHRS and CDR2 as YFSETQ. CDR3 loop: CASSWQPYNEQFF. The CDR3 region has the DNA TGCGCCAGCAGCTGGCAACCCTACAATGAGCAGTTCTTC.

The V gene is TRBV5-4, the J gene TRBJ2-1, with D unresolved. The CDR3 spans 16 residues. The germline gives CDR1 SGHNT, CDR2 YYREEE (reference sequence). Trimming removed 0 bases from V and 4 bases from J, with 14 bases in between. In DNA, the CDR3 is TGTGCCAGCAGCTTGGGCGGTCAGCCCTCATACAATGAGCAGTTCTTC. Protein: CASSLGGQPSYNEQFF.

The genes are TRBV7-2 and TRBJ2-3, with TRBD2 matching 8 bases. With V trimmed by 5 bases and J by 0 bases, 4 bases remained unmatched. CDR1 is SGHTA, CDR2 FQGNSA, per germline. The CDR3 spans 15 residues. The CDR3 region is CASSGLAVSTDTQYF. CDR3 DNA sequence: TGTGCCAGCAGCGGACTAGCCGTTAGCACAGATACGCAGTATTTT. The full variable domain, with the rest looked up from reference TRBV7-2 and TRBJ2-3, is GAGVSQSPSNKVTEKGKDVELRCDPISGHTALYWYRQSLGQGLEFLIYFQGNSAPDKSGLPSDRFSAERTGGSVSTLTIQRTQQEDSAVYLCASSGLAVSTDTQYFGPGTRLTVL.